The clone carrying this T cell receptor (beta chain) was picked up a small number of times. Germline CDR1 is LGHNA and CDR2 is YNFKEQ. The CDR3 has 14 residues. V was trimmed by 3 bases and J by 4 bases, leaving 10 bases between them. This record comes from a study of cytotoxic CD8 clonotypes in ibrutinib-treated CLL. Sequenced by immunoSEQ multiplex PCR; TCRdb stores in-frame clones only, minus some. The sample shows around 310,000 clones, about 77% of them seen only once. The sample here was PBMCs, taken before ibrutinib treatment. The receptor's source is a human donor with chronic lymphocytic leukemia. The chain carries TRBV4-2 and TRBJ2-1; D perhaps matches TRBD1 (5 bases). This chain's CDR3 is CASSHQDSYNEQFF. The CDR3 DNA follows: TGTGCCAGCAGCCATCAAGACAGTTACAATGAGCAGTTCTTC.